This T cell receptor (beta chain) was identified during a study of blood T cell repertoires in COVID-19. Study as a whole: Nucleic acid was either cDNA or gDNA, and it came from T cells, B-cell-depleted T cells, or PBMCs.

Original methodology: Reference gene primer amplification in the assay estimated nucleated cell counts. Clones were read by immunoSEQ multiplex PCR, and TCRdb kept only the in-frame ones, dropping some. V, J and clone size derive from that table, while D and trimming were established from the DNA sequence. The sample has tens of thousands of clones, approximately 85% seen once. The CDR3 runs to 15 residues. V shed 6 bases and J 6 bases; nucleotides not matched to a gene: 10. Germline V CDR1 and CDR2: MNHEY, SVGAGI. The TCR originated in a human donor with acute or convalescent COVID-19. The donor label of this sample is uncertain. The specimen was peripheral blood. The chain recombines TRBV6-5 with TRBJ2-3; 9 bases map to TRBD1. CDR3 nucleotide sequence: TGTGCCAGCAGCCCCGACAGGGGGGTTACGGATACGCAGTATTTT. Protein product: CASSPDRGVTDTQYF.